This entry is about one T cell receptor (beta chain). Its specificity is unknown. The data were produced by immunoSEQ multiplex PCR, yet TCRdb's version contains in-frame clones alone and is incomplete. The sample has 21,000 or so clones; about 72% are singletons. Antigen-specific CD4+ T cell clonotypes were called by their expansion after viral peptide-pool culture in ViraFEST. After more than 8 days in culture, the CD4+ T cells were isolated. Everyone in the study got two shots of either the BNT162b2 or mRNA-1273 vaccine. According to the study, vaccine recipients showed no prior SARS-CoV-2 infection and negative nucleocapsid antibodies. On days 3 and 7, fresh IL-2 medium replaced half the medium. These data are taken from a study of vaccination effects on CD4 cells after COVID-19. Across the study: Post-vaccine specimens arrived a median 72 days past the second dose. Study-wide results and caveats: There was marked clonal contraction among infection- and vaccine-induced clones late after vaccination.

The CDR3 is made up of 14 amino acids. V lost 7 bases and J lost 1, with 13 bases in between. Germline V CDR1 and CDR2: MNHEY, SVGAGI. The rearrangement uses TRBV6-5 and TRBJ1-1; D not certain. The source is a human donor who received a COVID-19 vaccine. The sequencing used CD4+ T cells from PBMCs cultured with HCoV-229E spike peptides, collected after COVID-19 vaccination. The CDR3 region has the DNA TGTGCCAGCATCAAGGGAGACACGAACACTGAAGCTTTCTTT. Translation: CASIKGDTNTEAFF.